Below, 26 T cell receptor beta chains from the same sample are listed, as sequenced in a study of blood T cell repertoires in COVID-19. The protocol was immunoSEQ multiplex PCR, while the TCRdb copy is restricted to in-frame clones and leaves out a portion. The sample lists about 290,000 clones, around nine tenths occurring once. Sequencing was carried out using peripheral blood. All receptors derive from a woman in her thirties with COVID-19, enrolled during active disease.

The rearrangement uses TRBV10-1 and TRBJ2-1; weak D call: TRBD1 (6 bases). Trimming stripped 6 bases from V and 10 bases from J, with 16 bases between. Germline CDR1 is WNHNN and CDR2 is SYGVQD (reference sequence). The CDR3 is 13 residues long. This CDR3 reads CASSPNRVGEQFF. The DNA of the CDR3 is TGCGCCAGCAGCCCGAACAGGGTAGGCGAGCAGTTCTTC.

This sequence joins TRBV6-5 and TRBJ2-1, with 10 bases aligning to TRBD2. V lost 5 bases and J lost 2; bases outside the gene matches: 3. The V gene's germline CDR1 is MNHEY and CDR2 SVGAGI. The CDR3 has 15 amino acids. The CDR3 reads CASSRAGGPYNEQFF. The CDR3 nucleotides are TGTGCCAGCAGTAGAGCGGGGGGGCCCTACAATGAGCAGTTCTTC.

This clone was detected only a few times. The chain couples TRBV5-1 to TRBJ1-1; D not certain. The CDR3 has 14 residues. Trimming took off 6 bases at V and 1 base at J, with 13 bases between the two ends. CDR1 and CDR2 from the germline V gene are SGHRS and YFSETQ. This CDR3 is CASTLTDSNTEAFF. DNA for the CDR3: TGCGCCAGCACCCTGACGGACTCGAACACTGAAGCTTTCTTT.

The rearrangement uses TRBV5-4 and TRBJ2-5, with 8 bases that match TRBD1. This CDR3 is 15 amino acids long. Looked up from germline, CDR1 is SGHNT and CDR2 is YYREEE (reference sequence). V lost 4 bases and J lost 4; bases outside the gene matches: 9. The CDR3 loop is CASSLVDRVGETQYF. The CDR3 DNA reads TGTGCCAGCAGCCTCGTGGACAGGGTGGGAGAGACCCAGTACTTC.

This clone has just a few counts. The chain carries TRBV15 and TRBJ2-3; D gene unclear. The CDR3 sequence is 14 residues long. Germline CDR1 LNHNV, CDR2 YYDKDF (reference sequence). The V end lost 3 bases, the J end lost 1 base, and 8 bases lay between the germline ends. The CDR3 nucleotides read TGTGCCACCAGCAGGGGCCAGGGCACAGATACGCAGTATTTT. This gives the protein CATSRGQGTDTQYF.

This chain links TRBV9 with TRBJ2-4; maybe TRBD2 (6 bases). From germline, CDR1 is SGDLS and CDR2 YYNGEE. Trimming shortened V by 3 bases and J by 0 bases, and 19 bases separated the two germline ends. This CDR3 has 18 amino acids. Here the CDR3 reads CASSAHRGVGVAKNIQYF. Here the CDR3 DNA reads TGTGCCAGCAGCGCGCACCGCGGGGTGGGGGTAGCCAAAAACATTCAGTACTTC.

The chain is built from TRBV7-9 and TRBJ2-2; D is possibly TRBD2 (6 bases). Trimming took off 1 base at V and 7 bases at J, with 13 bases between the two ends. Germline CDR1 reads SEHNR; CDR2 reads FQNEAQ (reference sequence). The CDR3 runs to 15 residues. CDR3 nucleotide sequence: TGTGCCAGCAGCTTAGAGACCGGGACTCACGGGGAGCTGTTTTTT. This sequence encodes CASSLETGTHGELFF.

V is TRBV2 and J is TRBJ2-7; D remains ambiguous. This CDR3 is 13 amino acids long. Between the trimmed V and J ends, which lost 8 bases and 0 bases, there was a span of 11 bases. The V gene's germline CDR1 is SNHLY and CDR2 FYNNEI. The CDR3 region is CASRTGDSYEQYF. CDR3 DNA: TGTGCCAGCCGTACCGGAGACTCCTACGAGCAGTACTTC.

The CDR3, as DNA: TGTGCCAGTAGTATGCGGTTGGGCACTGAAGCTTTCTTT. Translated: CASSMRLGTEAFF. The genes are TRBV19 and TRBJ1-1; D unclear. The germline V gene has CDR1 LNHDA and CDR2 SQIVND (reference sequence). CDR3 length: 13 residues. Trimming removed 3 bases from V and 4 bases from J, with 9 bases in between.

The chain employs TRBV4-1 and TRBJ2-7; 11 positions agree with TRBD2. Trimming removed 0 bases from V and 3 bases from J; junction bases left unmatched: 4. The CDR3 runs to 16 residues. Germline V gene lookup returns CDR1 MGHRA and CDR2 YSYEKL. The CDR3 nucleotides read TGCGCCAGCAGCCAAGATTCTGGGACTAGCGGCTACGAGCAGTACTTC. Its protein product is CASSQDSGTSGYEQYF.

This clone showed up just once. The V and J genes are TRBV7-9 and TRBJ1-1, with D possibly TRBD1 on 5 matching bases. The V and J ends lost 1 base and 4 bases respectively, with 10 bases between them. Germline CDR1 and CDR2: SEHNR and FQNEAQ (reference sequence). The CDR3 has 14 amino acids. This chain's CDR3 is CASSLVVGGTEAFF. CDR3 coding DNA: TGTGCCAGCAGCTTAGTGGTGGGGGGCACTGAAGCTTTCTTT.

DNA for the CDR3: TGTGCCAGCACCCCCCGACACCCACCCTACGAGCAGTACTTC. Translation: CASTPRHPPYEQYF. This chain joins TRBV2 and TRBJ2-7; D not certain. Per the germline V gene, CDR1 is SNHLY and CDR2 is FYNNEI. The V and J ends lost 7 bases and 2 bases respectively, with 15 bases between them. The CDR3 length is 14 residues.

V and J are TRBV27 and TRBJ1-5, with a tentative D call TRBD1 (6 bases). V lost 4 bases and J lost 5, with 15 bases in between. Germline CDR1 and CDR2: MNHEY and SMNVEV (reference sequence). The CDR3 runs to 15 residues. CDR3 residues: CASSSRQDGYQPQHF. The CDR3 DNA follows: TGTGCCAGCAGTTCGCGACAGGACGGGTATCAGCCCCAGCATTTT.

The gene calls are TRBV4-1 and TRBJ2-2; D gene unclear. CDR3 length equals 14 residues. V dropped 1 base and J dropped 5 bases, with 8 bases sitting between them. In germline, CDR1 is MGHRA, CDR2 YSYEKL. CDR3 amino acids: CASSQATFTGELFF. The CDR3 nucleotides are TGCGCCAGCAGCCAAGCAACATTTACCGGGGAGCTGTTTTTT.

This clone was seen just once. The genes are TRBV3-1 (or the pseudogene TRBV3-2) and TRBJ2-6; D is uncertain. The CDR3 covers 16 residues. CDR1 is LGHDT and CDR2 is YNNKEL in the germline V gene (reference sequence). Trimming stripped 1 base from V and 3 bases from J, with 10 bases between. As DNA, the CDR3 is TGTGCCAGCAGCCAAGTTGGAGTTTTTGGGGCCAACGTCCTGACTTTC. It translates to CASSQVGVFGANVLTF.

This chain connects TRBV11-3 to TRBJ1-5; a possible D gene is TRBD1 (6 bases). V lost 1 base and J lost 2, with 15 bases in between. CDR1 is SGHNT, CDR2 YENEEA, per germline. The CDR3 totals 17 residues. DNA of the CDR3: TGTGCCAGCAGCTTAGGCGGGGGCCGGGGTGGCAATCAGCCCCAGCATTTT. Translation gives CASSLGGGRGGNQPQHF.

This chain connects TRBV5-1 to TRBJ1-1; D ambiguous. The CDR3 has 15 amino acids. With 1 base removed from V and 7 bases from J, the gap between germline ends came to 17 bases. Germline CDR1 reads SGHRS; CDR2 reads YFSETQ. CDR3 region: CASSLNVDFGHEAFF. CDR3 sequence (DNA): TGCGCCAGCAGCTTGAATGTGGATTTTGGGCATGAAGCTTTCTTT.

The CDR3 DNA follows: TGTGCCTGGAGTATCTGGGGGGGCCAAGAGACCCAGTACTTC. It yields the protein CAWSIWGGQETQYF. The chain uses TRBV30 and TRBJ2-5; 7 bases are shared with TRBD2. The CDR3 contains 14 residues. The germline gives CDR1 GTSNPN, CDR2 SVGIG (reference sequence). The V gene end was trimmed by 2 bases and the J gene end by 1 base; junction bases not matched to a gene: 4.

The chain couples TRBV28 to TRBJ1-5; 9 bases match TRBD1. This CDR3 region has 15 residues. Germline V gene lookup returns CDR1 MDHEN and CDR2 SYDVKM. J was trimmed by 6 bases and V by 6 bases; bases with no gene match: 9. The CDR3 loop is CASRTGTGSGQPQHF. The CDR3, as DNA: TGTGCCAGCAGAACCGGGACAGGGTCTGGTCAGCCCCAGCATTTT.

This chain connects TRBV6-5 to TRBJ1-5; D might be TRBD1 (5 bases). Germline lookup yields CDR1 MNHEY and CDR2 SVGAGI. The CDR3 has 13 residues. V was cut by 7 bases and J by 2 bases, with 9 bases left in between. This CDR3 reads CASKQGGNQPQHF. CDR3 in DNA: TGTGCCAGCAAACAAGGGGGCAATCAGCCCCAGCATTTT.

The chain has TRBV7-6 and TRBJ2-5; 7 nucleotides match TRBD1. The CDR3 length is 16 residues. Germline V lookup: CDR1 SGHVS, CDR2 FNYEAQ. After removal of 4 bases from V and 3 bases from J, the junction contained 11 bases not matched to a gene. In DNA, the CDR3 is TGTGCCAGCAGCTCCCGCGGGCAGGGGGTAGAAGAGACCCAGTACTTC. Protein sequence: CASSSRGQGVEETQYF.

The chain is built from TRBV5-6 and TRBJ1-6, with 7 bases identical to TRBD1. The CDR3 is 16 residues long. J lost 3 bases, V lost 3 bases, and 6 bases had no gene match. In germline, CDR1 is SGHDT, CDR2 YYEEEE. Here the CDR3 DNA reads TGTGCCAGCAGCTGGGGACAGAGCTTCTATAATTCACCCCTCCACTTT. Translated: CASSWGQSFYNSPLHF.

The rearrangement links TRBV5-1 to TRBJ2-1; 14 bases fit TRBD2. Germline values: CDR1 SGHRS, CDR2 YFSETQ. V gave up 2 bases and J gave up 7 bases; unmatched junction bases: 8. The CDR3 is made up of 17 amino acids. The CDR3 protein is CASSFGTSGGYRNEQFF. The CDR3 DNA follows: TGCGCCAGCAGCTTTGGGACTAGCGGGGGATATAGGAATGAGCAGTTCTTC.

The V call is TRBV7-2, the J call TRBJ2-1, with 9 bases that match TRBD2. This CDR3 is built from 17 residues. Germline CDR1 and CDR2: SGHTA and FQGNSA. The V gene end was trimmed by 5 bases and the J gene end by 9 bases; junction bases not matched to a gene: 17. CDR3 sequence (DNA): TGTGCCAGCAGCAGATCGACTAGCGGTTTGGTTTACGGTGAGCAGTTCTTC. It encodes CASSRSTSGLVYGEQFF.

This chain connects TRBV2 to TRBJ2-7; D gene ambiguous. This CDR3 comprises 14 residues. The V gene lost 4 bases and the J gene lost 0 bases, with 10 bases spanning the gap. Germline V gene lookup returns CDR1 SNHLY and CDR2 FYNNEI. CDR3 sequence (DNA): TGTGCCAGCAGTGTGGCTCTCGACTCCTACGAGCAGTACTTC. The encoded protein is CASSVALDSYEQYF. The full variable domain, its missing parts supplied by reference TRBV2 and TRBJ2-7, is EPEVTQTPSHQVTQMGQEVILRCVPISNHLYFYWYRQILGQKVEFLVSFYNNEISEKSEIFDDQFSVERPDGSNFTLKIRSTKLEDSAMYFCASSVALDSYEQYFGPGTRLTVT.

The table lists this clone with a count of one. The chain recombines TRBV28 with TRBJ1-1; D gene ambiguous. This CDR3 comprises 11 residues. Trimming left V 11 bases short and J 0 bases short, with 7 bases between. Germline CDR1 and CDR2: MDHEN and SYDVKM. As DNA, the CDR3 is TGTGCCCTTAGAGTGAACACTGAAGCTTTCTTT. This gives the protein CALRVNTEAFF.